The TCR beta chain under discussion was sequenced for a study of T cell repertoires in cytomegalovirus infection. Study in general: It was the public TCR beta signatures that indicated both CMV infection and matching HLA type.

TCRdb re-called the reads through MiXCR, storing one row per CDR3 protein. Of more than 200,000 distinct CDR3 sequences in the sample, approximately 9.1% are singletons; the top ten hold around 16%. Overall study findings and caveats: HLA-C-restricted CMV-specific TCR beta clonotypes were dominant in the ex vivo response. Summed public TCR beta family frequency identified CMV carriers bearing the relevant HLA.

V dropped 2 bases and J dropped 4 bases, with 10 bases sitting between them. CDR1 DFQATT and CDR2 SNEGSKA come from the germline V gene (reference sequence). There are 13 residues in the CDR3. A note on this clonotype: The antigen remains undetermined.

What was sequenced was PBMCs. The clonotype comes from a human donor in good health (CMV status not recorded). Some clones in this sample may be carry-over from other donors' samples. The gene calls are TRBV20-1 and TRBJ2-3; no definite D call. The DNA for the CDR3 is TGCAGTGCTAGATGGCAGCTCGCAGATACGCAGTATTTT. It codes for CSARWQLADTQYF.